One sample yielded the 15 T cell receptor beta chains listed below, sequenced in a study of T cells after yellow fever vaccination. TCRdb reanalysed the 5' RACE reads using MiXCR and keeps one entry per CDR3 protein. The table records 620,000 or so distinct CDR3 sequences, roughly 17% of them present only once. This specimen was PBMCs, taken more than 4 days after the first yellow fever vaccination. These TCRs come from a man aged 18 to 29 who received the YFV17D yellow fever vaccine.

This clonotype turned up a few times. The chain recombines TRBV6-1 with TRBJ2-1, with D perhaps TRBD2 (5 bases). The CDR3 contains 15 residues. Trimming took 6 bases from V and 4 from J, leaving 16 bases between them. Germline V CDR1 and CDR2: MNHNS, SASEGT. Written as DNA, the CDR3 is TGTGCCAGCAGAATCTCACGGGGATTATACAATGAGCAGTTCTTC. Protein: CASRISRGLYNEQFF.

The gene calls are TRBV7-2 and TRBJ2-6; 11 bases map to TRBD1. CDR3 length equals 18 residues. After removal of 0 bases from V and 3 bases from J, the junction contained 4 bases not matched to a gene. Germline V gives CDR1 SGHTA, CDR2 FQGNSA. CDR3 protein: CASSLAGTGGGGANVLTF. The CDR3 region has the DNA TGTGCCAGCAGCTTAGCCGGGACAGGGGGAGGTGGGGCCAACGTCCTGACTTTC.

The CDR3 region has the DNA TGTGCCACAGTGGAGGGACTAGCGGGCGTCAATGAGCAGTTCTTC. Translating it yields CATVEGLAGVNEQFF. The V and J genes are TRBV2 and TRBJ2-1; 12 bases map to TRBD2. The V segment lost 10 bases and the J segment 6 bases; nucleotides outside the gene matches: 10. Germline V gives CDR1 SNHLY, CDR2 FYNNEI. CDR3 length: 15 residues.

This clonotype was picked up a small number of times. This chain joins TRBV7-9 and TRBJ1-1; D is unresolved. Germline loops: CDR1 SEHNR, CDR2 FQNEAQ (reference sequence). Deletions cut 3 bases from V and 3 bases from J, with 14 bases between. The CDR3 length is 15 residues. CDR3 loop: CASSFSRAEDTEAFF. The DNA of the CDR3 is TGTGCCAGCAGCTTCTCCAGAGCAGAAGACACTGAAGCTTTCTTT.

This rearrangement joins TRBV6-2 or TRBV6-3 to TRBJ2-5; TRBD2 agrees at 8 bases. Germline-derived CDR1 and CDR2 are MNHEY and SVGEGT. V gave up 8 bases and J gave up 7 bases; unmatched junction bases: 12. CDR3 length: 14 residues. The CDR3 sequence is CASELAALPWTQYF. CDR3 DNA: TGTGCCAGCGAACTAGCGGCGCTCCCGTGGACCCAGTACTTC.

This chain uses TRBV20-1 with TRBJ2-5, with 9 nucleotides matching TRBD2. This CDR3 is built from 12 residues. Germline CDR1 and CDR2: DFQATT and SNEGSKA (reference sequence). V shed 4 bases and J 5 bases; nucleotides not matched to a gene: 2. CDR3 in amino acids: CSAIAGVETQYF. CDR3 in DNA: TGCAGTGCTATAGCGGGGGTGGAGACCCAGTACTTC.

Ten or more counts support this clonotype. V is TRBV20-1 and J is TRBJ2-1; D is tentatively TRBD1 or TRBD2 (6 bases each). CDR1 is DFQATT, CDR2 SNEGSKA, per germline (reference sequence). V lost 1 base and J lost 8, with 15 bases in between. The CDR3 totals 14 residues. CDR3 DNA sequence: TGCAGTGCTAGAGGCGCGTACGGGGGCGATGAGCAGTTCTTC. Translation: CSARGAYGGDEQFF.

This clonotype was seen more than once but under ten times. This rearrangement joins TRBV6-6 to TRBJ2-7, with D hard to call. CDR3 size: 12 residues. Germline CDR1 reads MNHNY; CDR2 reads SVGAGI (reference sequence). Deletions cut 6 bases from V and 4 bases from J, with 10 bases between. CDR3 protein: CASSPVGYEQYV. In nucleotides, the CDR3 is TGTGCCAGCAGCCCCGTGGGGTACGAGCAGTACGTC.

This sequence joins TRBV5-1 and TRBJ2-3; 11 bases are shared with TRBD2. Germline V gene lookup returns CDR1 SGHRS and CDR2 YFSETQ. CDR3 length: 16 amino acids. Trimming at V came to 2 bases and at J to 2 bases, leaving 4 bases not matched to a gene. The DNA of the CDR3 is TGCGCCAGCAGCTTCCGACTAGCGGGGACCACAGATACGCAGTATTTT. Its protein is CASSFRLAGTTDTQYF.

This chain links TRBV25-1 with TRBJ2-1, with D possibly being TRBD2 (7 bases). Trimming shortened V by 7 bases and J by 2 bases, and 12 bases separated the two germline ends. Germline CDR1 reads MGHDK; CDR2 reads SYGVNS. The CDR3 consists of 14 residues. CDR3 loop: CASTRGGTYNEQFF. The CDR3 nucleotides read TGTGCCAGCACTAGGGGGGGGACCTACAATGAGCAGTTCTTC.

The sample holds many counts of this clonotype. This chain links TRBV7-2 with TRBJ2-7; possibly TRBD1 or TRBD2 for D (6 bases each). The V end was cut by 2 bases, the J end by 0 bases, with 14 bases between. Germline loops: CDR1 SGHTA, CDR2 FQGNSA. The CDR3 spans 16 residues. The CDR3 sequence: CASSLMGWGASYEQYF. CDR3 nucleotides: TGTGCCAGCAGCTTAATGGGATGGGGGGCCTCCTACGAGCAGTACTTC. The entire variable domain, with the rest obtained from reference TRBV7-2 and TRBJ2-7, is as follows: GAGVSQSPSNKVTEKGKDVELRCDPISGHTALYWYRQSLGQGLEFLIYFQGNSAPDKSGLPSDRFSAERTGGSVSTLTIQRTQQEDSAVYLCASSLMGWGASYEQYFGPGTRLTVT.

This clonotype occurred a few times. The chain links TRBV5-1 to TRBJ2-5; maybe TRBD2 (5 bases). CDR3 size: 14 residues. V was trimmed by 0 bases and J by 7 bases, leaving 13 bases between them. The germline gives CDR1 SGHRS, CDR2 YFSETQ. The CDR3 DNA reads TGCGCCAGCAGCTTGGGCCAGGTTGAGGGGACCCAGTACTTC. It yields the protein CASSLGQVEGTQYF.

The CDR3 protein is CASNSRVEHEQFF. As DNA, the CDR3 is TGTGCCAGCAATTCCAGGGTTGAACATGAGCAGTTCTTC. V gene TRBV2 combines with J gene TRBJ2-1; possibly TRBD1 for D (5 bases). CDR1 and CDR2 from the germline V gene are SNHLY and FYNNEI. Trimming removed 7 bases from V and 8 bases from J, with 15 bases in between. The CDR3 covers 13 residues. The variable domain in full, with the rest retrieved from reference TRBV2 and TRBJ2-1, is EPEVTQTPSHQVTQMGQEVILRCVPISNHLYFYWYRQILGQKVEFLVSFYNNEISEKSEIFDDQFSVERPDGSNFTLKIRSTKLEDSAMYFCASNSRVEHEQFFGPGTRLTVL.

The chain is built from TRBV19 and TRBJ2-5; D is undetermined. CDR1 is LNHDA, CDR2 SQIVND, per germline (reference sequence). V was shortened by 5 bases and J by 0 bases, with 10 bases between the two germline ends. The CDR3 consists of 14 residues. The CDR3 reads CASSPQMDQETQYF. The CDR3, as DNA: TGTGCCAGTAGTCCCCAGATGGACCAAGAGACCCAGTACTTC. Full variable domain (outside the CDR3, taken from reference TRBV19 and TRBJ2-5): DGGITQSPKYLFRKEGQNVTLSCEQNLNHDAMYWYRQDPGQGLRLIYYSQIVNDFQKGDIAEGYSVSREKKESFPLTVTSAQKNPTAFYLCASSPQMDQETQYFGPGTRLLVL.

This clonotype was observed a few times. The chain carries TRBV6-5 and TRBJ1-5, with 7 bases that match TRBD1. Germline V CDR1 and CDR2: MNHEY, SVGAGI. Trimming cost V 4 bases and J 9 bases; bases outside gene matches: 6. The CDR3 runs to 13 residues. The CDR3 protein is CASSSLQGRPQHF. DNA for the CDR3: TGTGCCAGCAGTTCTCTACAGGGGCGGCCCCAGCATTTT.